The entry below describes one TCR beta chain. The antigen is unknown. This specimen comes from a study of T cell responses to AZD1222 COVID-19 vaccine. The overall study: Second-dose intervals of approximately 4 or approximately 12 weeks were pooled.

Method: immunoSEQ multiplex PCR; TCRdb's copy keeps in-frame clones and lacks some. The sample lists about 140,000 clones; about nine tenths were seen once. Study findings and constraints: Baseline seropositivity occurred in only a handful of AZD1222 recipients.

This CDR3 comprises 15 residues. The germline V gene encodes CDR1 SGDLS and CDR2 YYNGEE. V lost 0 bases and J 0 bases, leaving 9 bases between the germline ends. The chain employs TRBV9 and TRBJ1-1; no clear D. The input for sequencing was peripheral blood, taken on day 0 of AZD1222 vaccination. The sequence derives from an adult in good health. CDR3 amino acids: CASSVGQVVNTEAFF. The CDR3 DNA reads TGTGCCAGCAGCGTAGGCCAGGTCGTGAACACTGAAGCTTTCTTT.